This T cell receptor beta chain came from a study of cytotoxic CD8 clonotypes in ibrutinib-treated CLL. Points on this clone: Its antigen is unidentified.

The CDR3 is made up of 15 amino acids. Trimming at V came to 5 bases and at J to 4 bases, leaving 5 bases not matched to a gene. Germline CDR1 is MNHEY and CDR2 is SVGAGI. Extraction of roughly 2 micrograms of genomic DNA from cryopreserved PBMCs supplied material for TCR beta libraries. Findings and caveats of the study: Public clonotypes were uncommon and contracted or stayed stable on treatment. Pretreatment clonality was elevated relative to age-matched healthy donors and paralleled circulating CD8+ T-cell counts.

The intended depth for sequencing was 1 in 200,000 to 1 in 1 million T cells. Some clones are missing from TCRdb's copy, which holds only in-frame ones; the method was immunoSEQ multiplex PCR. The sample has roughly 76,000 clones, 80% seen once. This chain links TRBV6-5 with TRBJ1-6, with 7 bases fitting TRBD1. The source of this sequence is a human donor with chronic lymphocytic leukemia. Specimen: PBMCs, collected at disease progression, from a patient treated with ibrutinib. The CDR3 DNA is TGTGCCAGCAGTGCCCGGGACAGTTATAATTCACCCCTCCACTTT. Its protein is CASSARDSYNSPLHF.